This T cell receptor (beta chain) is drawn from a study of regulatory T cells in long-lasting Graves disease. Germline V gene sequence: CDR1 SGHRS, CDR2 YFSETQ. J was trimmed by 7 bases and V by 4 bases; bases with no gene match: 1. This CDR3 is built from 14 residues. This clonotype was seen repeatedly, ten times or more. Time point meaning: newly diagnosed GD, antithyroid drugs for less than 3 months. TCR sequences were obtained from RNA taken from PBMCs. CDR3 regions were amplified by Arm-PCR using iRepertoire HTBI primers to build TCR beta libraries. MiXCR, applied by TCRdb to the multiplex PCR reads, yields one record per CDR3 protein. The repertoire holds about 210,000 distinct CDR3 sequences, with around 19% as singletons. These data were also reused for a study on T cells in Graves' hyperthyroidism and ophthalmopathy. As reported in that work: Pregnant or lactating patients were excluded, as were those with uncontrolled infection or other autoimmune disease.

The rearrangement joins TRBV5-1 to TRBJ2-1; TRBD2 agrees at 14 bases. This material consisted of peripheral blood mononuclear cells (PBMCs), taken at new diagnosis, from a patient treated with antithyroid drugs. This TCR derives from a woman under 40 with Graves disease. The CDR3 DNA follows: TGCGCCAGCAGCCGGACTAGCGGGAGGAATGAGCAGTTCTTC. It is translated as CASSRTSGRNEQFF.